Below are 29 T cell receptor beta chains sequenced from a single sample in a study of blood T cell repertoires in COVID-19. Profiled with immunoSEQ multiplex PCR; TCRdb holds only in-frame clones, not every one. This sample yields under 95,000 clones, of which less than 90% are seen a single time; 9.5% to 12% belongs to the top ten. The sequencing input was peripheral blood. The receptors were sampled from a human donor in a cohort sampled during active COVID-19.

The chain has TRBV7-2 and TRBJ2-3, with D possibly matching TRBD2 (6 bases). Germline CDR1 SGHTA, CDR2 FQGNSA. This CDR3 is built from 14 residues. V dropped 3 bases and J dropped 3 bases, with 10 bases sitting between them. The CDR3 nucleotides are TGTGCCAGCAGCTTCGGCGGGGCAACAGATACGCAGTATTTT. Residues: CASSFGGATDTQYF. The variable domain in full, completed from reference TRBV7-2 and TRBJ2-3, reads GAGVSQSPSNKVTEKGKDVELRCDPISGHTALYWYRQSLGQGLEFLIYFQGNSAPDKSGLPSDRFSAERTGGSVSTLTIQRTQQEDSAVYLCASSFGGATDTQYFGPGTRLTVL.

The chain is built from TRBV30 and TRBJ1-4, with 8 bases aligning to TRBD1. The ends lost 5 bases at V and 4 bases at J; junction bases unmatched: 3. This CDR3 contains 13 residues. CDR1 is GTSNPN and CDR2 is SVGIG in the germline V gene (reference sequence). CDR3 amino acids: CAWETGVNEKLFF. As DNA, the CDR3 is TGTGCCTGGGAGACAGGGGTTAATGAAAAACTGTTTTTT.

The chain joins TRBV2 to TRBJ2-5; D not certain. The CDR3 runs to 13 residues. Trimming took 3 bases from V and 2 from J, leaving 7 bases between them. Looked up from germline, CDR1 is SNHLY and CDR2 is FYNNEI. The CDR3 loop reads CASSDRRQETQYF. CDR3 DNA: TGTGCCAGCAGTGACAGGCGACAAGAGACCCAGTACTTC.

The V call is TRBV4-1, the J call TRBJ2-7, with TRBD1 as a possible D gene (5 bases). With 0 bases removed from V and 1 base from J, the gap between germline ends came to 13 bases. This CDR3 spans 16 amino acids. Germline V lookup: CDR1 MGHRA, CDR2 YSYEKL. The CDR3 DNA reads TGCGCCAGCAGCCAAGAAGAGACAGCTTATTCCTACGAGCAGTACTTC. It yields the protein CASSQEETAYSYEQYF.

The chain carries TRBV7-6 and TRBJ2-2; the match to TRBD2 covers 10 bases. Germline CDR1 is SGHVS and CDR2 is FNYEAQ. CDR3 length: 16 amino acids. Unmatched junction bases numbered 6, after V lost 4 bases and J lost 4 bases. CDR3 loop: CASSSNLAGATGELFF. CDR3 sequence (DNA): TGTGCCAGCAGCTCAAACCTAGCGGGGGCCACCGGGGAGCTGTTTTTT.

The rearrangement links TRBV2 to TRBJ2-7, with TRBD2 identical over 10 bases. From germline, CDR1 is SNHLY and CDR2 FYNNEI. The CDR3 is 14 amino acids. Germline trimming cut 1 base from V and 6 bases from J; bases unmatched to any gene: 3. The CDR3 spells CASSEERGGSEQYF. CDR3 coding DNA: TGTGCCAGCAGTGAAGAGCGGGGGGGCTCCGAGCAGTACTTC.

The V gene is TRBV5-1, the J gene TRBJ1-6, with D unclear. V was trimmed by 4 bases and J by 8 bases, leaving 19 bases between them. Per germline, CDR1 SGHRS and CDR2 YFSETQ. The length of the CDR3 is 16 residues. The CDR3 coding sequence is TGCGCCAGCAGCATTGACTCGGCCGGAGCAGATTCACCCCTCCACTTT. Protein sequence: CASSIDSAGADSPLHF.

This chain links TRBV24-1 with TRBJ2-3, with 10 bases fitting TRBD2. The CDR3 has 15 amino acids. Unmatched junction bases numbered 6, after V lost 4 bases and J lost 6 bases. In germline, CDR1 is KGHDR, CDR2 SFDVKD. The CDR3 sequence is CATSESGRATDTQYF. The DNA of the CDR3 is TGTGCCACCAGTGAAAGCGGGAGGGCCACCGATACGCAGTATTTT.

V gene TRBV7-3 combines with J gene TRBJ2-1; D is perhaps TRBD2 (7 bases). Germline V CDR1 and CDR2: SGHTA, FQGTGA. The ends were cut back, 5 bases at V and 6 bases at J, with 17 bases in the middle. This CDR3 spans 15 amino acids. The CDR3 is CASSRGASRANEQFF. The CDR3 DNA reads TGTGCCAGCAGCCGGGGGGCGAGTCGGGCCAATGAGCAGTTCTTC.

The chain employs TRBV6-4 and TRBJ2-7; 11 positions match TRBD1. The CDR3 length is 15 residues. Germline values: CDR1 MRHNA, CDR2 SNTAGT. V shed 6 bases and J 3 bases; nucleotides not matched to a gene: 7. The CDR3 DNA reads as TGTGCCAGCAGCCAGGACAGGGGGCTGTTCTACGAGCAGTACTTC. Amino acid sequence: CASSQDRGLFYEQYF.

The rearrangement links TRBV9 to TRBJ2-7; 9 positions agree with TRBD1. V lost 4 bases, J lost 4 bases, and 6 bases stayed unmatched. Germline V lookup: CDR1 SGDLS, CDR2 YYNGEE. CDR3 length: 14 amino acids. DNA of the CDR3: TGTGCCAGCAGCCCTGGGACAGGGAGGTACGAGCAGTACTTC. Amino acid sequence: CASSPGTGRYEQYF.

The chain joins TRBV15 to TRBJ1-4; D gene unclear. Germline-derived CDR1 and CDR2 are LNHNV and YYDKDF (reference sequence). This CDR3 is built from 15 residues. Trimming shortened V by 1 base and J by 3 bases, and 9 bases separated the two germline ends. The CDR3 DNA reads TGTGCCACCAGCAGAGTGAGGATGGCTAATGAAAAACTGTTTTTT. This translates into CATSRVRMANEKLFF.

The genes are TRBV5-5 and TRBJ1-1; TRBD1 aligns across 8 bases. The germline CDR1 and CDR2 sequences are SGHKS and YYEKEE (reference sequence). The CDR3 consists of 15 residues. V lost 7 bases and J lost 4; bases outside the gene matches: 12. The CDR3 DNA sequence: TGTGCCAGCGAAACGATAGGGACAGGTTTCACTGAAGCTTTCTTT. It is translated as CASETIGTGFTEAFF.

The chain couples TRBV29-1 to TRBJ1-1, with D perhaps matching TRBD1 (5 bases). The CDR3 covers 13 residues. In germline, CDR1 is SQVTM, CDR2 ANQGSEA. The V and J ends lost 4 bases and 3 bases respectively, with 12 bases between them. The CDR3 region is CSVVGARDTEAFF. CDR3 coding DNA: TGCAGCGTTGTAGGGGCTCGGGACACTGAAGCTTTCTTT.

The rearrangement uses TRBV28 and TRBJ1-2, with D possibly TRBD1 on 6 matching bases. CDR3 size: 13 residues. Per the germline V gene, CDR1 is MDHEN and CDR2 is SYDVKM. Trimming took off 7 bases at V and 6 bases at J, with 15 bases between the two ends. CDR3 loop: CASIPGTSDGYTF. In DNA form, the CDR3 reads TGTGCCAGCATTCCCGGGACAAGCGATGGCTACACCTTC.

This chain uses TRBV19 with TRBJ1-1; maybe TRBD1 (5 bases). Germline V lookup: CDR1 LNHDA, CDR2 SQIVND (reference sequence). The V end lost 6 bases, the J end lost 0 bases, and 8 bases lay between the germline ends. The CDR3 consists of 13 residues. The CDR3 coding sequence is TGTGCCAGTAGCGGGGGTGTGAACACTGAAGCTTTCTTT. Translated: CASSGGVNTEAFF. Together with reference TRBV19 and TRBJ1-1, the CDR3 gives the full variable domain: DGGITQSPKYLFRKEGQNVTLSCEQNLNHDAMYWYRQDPGQGLRLIYYSQIVNDFQKGDIAEGYSVSREKKESFPLTVTSAQKNPTAFYLCASSGGVNTEAFFGQGTRLTVV.

The chain joins TRBV13 to TRBJ2-7; TRBD2 agrees at 8 bases. Germline V gene data show CDR1 as PRHDT and CDR2 as FYEKMQ (reference sequence). V gave up 5 bases and J gave up 0 bases; unmatched junction bases: 6. CDR3 size: 15 residues. CDR3 residues: CASSPRGASSYEQYF. CDR3 nucleotide sequence: TGTGCCAGCAGCCCGCGGGGGGCTAGCTCCTACGAGCAGTACTTC.

The chain recombines TRBV28 with TRBJ1-4; possible D gene TRBD1, 5 bases. V was trimmed by 3 bases and J by 6 bases, leaving 17 bases between them. CDR3 size: 16 residues. CDR1 and CDR2 from the germline V gene are MDHEN and SYDVKM. The CDR3 reads CASSLRGRGLYEKLFF. The DNA of the CDR3 is TGTGCCAGCAGTTTGCGAGGGCGGGGACTTTATGAAAAACTGTTTTTT.

J is TRBJ2-3 and V is TRBV5-1, with 9 bases that match TRBD1. The CDR3 consists of 16 residues. Germline V gives CDR1 SGHRS, CDR2 YFSETQ. V trimming: 4 bases; J trimming: 4 bases; junction bases outside the gene matches: 10. The CDR3 sequence is CASSLGGQGTADTQYF. In nucleotides, the CDR3 is TGCGCCAGCAGCCTTGGGGGACAGGGCACCGCAGATACGCAGTATTTT.

The chain combines TRBV7-8 with TRBJ1-2, with D maybe TRBD1 (5 bases). This CDR3 has 14 residues. V was trimmed by 0 bases and J by 7 bases, leaving 12 bases between them. The germline CDR1 and CDR2 sequences are SGHVS and FQNEAQ. CDR3: CASSLASGEVGYTF. The CDR3 nucleotides read TGTGCCAGCAGCTTAGCTTCGGGGGAGGTTGGCTACACCTTC.

The chain combines TRBV19 with TRBJ1-6; TRBD1 matches 7 bases. The CDR3 loop spans 16 amino acids. The germline CDR1 and CDR2 sequences are LNHDA and SQIVND (reference sequence). The trim removed 6 bases at V and 4 bases at J, leaving 9 bases unmatched. The CDR3 nucleotides read TGTGCCAGTAGCCCCCGACAGGGCGGTTATAATTCACCCCTCCACTTT. It is translated as CASSPRQGGYNSPLHF. Full variable domain (outside the CDR3, taken from reference TRBV19 and TRBJ1-6): DGGITQSPKYLFRKEGQNVTLSCEQNLNHDAMYWYRQDPGQGLRLIYYSQIVNDFQKGDIAEGYSVSREKKESFPLTVTSAQKNPTAFYLCASSPRQGGYNSPLHFGNGTRLTVT.

The rearrangement links TRBV5-1 to TRBJ1-1; D gene unclear. V was trimmed by 5 bases and J by 1 base, leaving 9 bases between them. The CDR3 length is 13 residues. Looked up from germline, CDR1 is SGHRS and CDR2 is YFSETQ. CDR3 sequence (DNA): TGCGCCAGCAGGTCGGGAGGGAACACTGAAGCTTTCTTT. As protein: CASRSGGNTEAFF. Looking up the rest from reference TRBV5-1 and TRBJ1-1 gives the full variable domain: KAGVTQTPRYLIKTRGQQVTLSCSPISGHRSVSWYQQTPGQGLQFLFEYFSETQRNKGNFPGRFSGRQFSNSRSEMNVSTLELGDSALYLCASRSGGNTEAFFGQGTRLTVV.

This clone was counted only a few times. The chain recombines TRBV7-2 with TRBJ2-7; 9 bases fit TRBD1. The CDR3 is made up of 15 amino acids. V shed 3 bases and J 5 bases; nucleotides not matched to a gene: 8. Germline lookup yields CDR1 SGHTA and CDR2 FQGNSA. CDR3 nucleotide sequence: TGTGCCAGCAGCTTCAGCTGGGACAGGGAAAACGAGCAGTACTTC. Translated, it gives CASSFSWDRENEQYF.

The rearrangement links TRBV24-1 to TRBJ1-1; tentatively, D is TRBD1 (6 bases). Trimming took 1 base from V and 11 from J, leaving 10 bases between them. The V gene's germline CDR1 is KGHDR and CDR2 SFDVKD. The length of the CDR3 is 12 residues. For the CDR3, the DNA is TGTGCCACCAGTGATTTTAGGGGGAATGCTTTCTTT. Residues: CATSDFRGNAFF.

The V and J genes are TRBV7-3 and TRBJ2-3, with 11 bases fitting TRBD2. The CDR3 consists of 14 residues. Germline loops: CDR1 SGHTA, CDR2 FQGTGA. With 8 bases clipped from V and 2 bases from J, the junction kept 3 bases outside the gene matches. CDR3 in amino acids: CASRSGGATDTQYF. The CDR3 DNA sequence: TGTGCCAGCCGTAGCGGGGGGGCCACAGATACGCAGTATTTT. The complete variable domain, with remaining parts taken from reference TRBV7-3 and TRBJ2-3, reads GAGVSQTPSNKVTEKGKYVELRCDPISGHTALYWYRQSLGQGPEFLIYFQGTGAADDSGLPNDRFFAVRPEGSVSTLKIQRTERGDSAVYLCASRSGGATDTQYFGPGTRLTVL.

This CDR3 is CASSLGGRGDQETQYF. The CDR3 DNA reads as TGTGCCAGCAGCCTAGGGGGTCGAGGGGACCAAGAGACCCAGTACTTC. V usage is TRBV7-3 and J usage is TRBJ2-5; possibly TRBD1 for D (6 bases). This CDR3 comprises 16 residues. Germline loops: CDR1 SGHTA, CDR2 FQGTGA. V dropped 5 bases and J dropped 0 bases, with 16 bases sitting between them. Full variable domain (remainder filled in from reference TRBV7-3 and TRBJ2-5): GAGVSQTPSNKVTEKGKYVELRCDPISGHTALYWYRQSLGQGPEFLIYFQGTGAADDSGLPNDRFFAVRPEGSVSTLKIQRTERGDSAVYLCASSLGGRGDQETQYFGPGTRLLVL.

The rearrangement uses TRBV20-1 and TRBJ2-5, with a tentative D call TRBD1 (6 bases). Trimming cost V 7 bases and J 5 bases, with 11 bases left between them. This CDR3 has 11 amino acids. CDR1 is DFQATT and CDR2 is SNEGSKA in the germline V gene (reference sequence). Written as DNA, the CDR3 is TGCAGTGTCGCAGGGGTGGAGACCCAGTACTTC. Translated, it gives CSVAGVETQYF.

The chain uses TRBV6-1 and TRBJ2-7, with 14 bases lining up with TRBD2. J lost 6 bases, V lost 3 bases, and 10 bases had no gene match. Germline CDR1 is MNHNS and CDR2 is SASEGT. The CDR3 contains 17 residues. CDR3 protein: CASSEGRLAGGPVEQYF. CDR3 in DNA: TGTGCCAGCAGTGAGGGTCGACTAGCGGGAGGGCCCGTCGAGCAGTACTTC.

The chain couples TRBV11-1 to TRBJ2-1; TRBD1 aligns across 9 bases. Looked up from germline, CDR1 is SGHAT and CDR2 is FQDESV (reference sequence). Losses at the gene ends were 6 bases for V and 8 bases for J; bases not matched to a gene: 5. This CDR3 is 13 amino acids long. The CDR3 DNA sequence: TGTGCCAGCAGGGGACAGGGTTTCGATGAGCAGTTCTTC. Protein: CASRGQGFDEQFF.